This T cell receptor (beta chain) emerged from a study of blood T cell repertoires in COVID-19. Across the study: T cells, B-cell-depleted T cells, or PBMCs supplied cDNA or gDNA.

This CDR3 region has 15 residues. Between the trimmed V and J ends, which lost 2 bases and 4 bases, there was a span of 14 bases. The V gene's germline CDR1 is LNHNV and CDR2 YYDKDF (reference sequence). In the authors' methods: How many nucleated cells were present was estimated from reference gene primer amplification. Profiled with immunoSEQ multiplex PCR; TCRdb holds only in-frame clones, not every one. D and trimming come from the DNA, and the V and J calls and clone size come from that table. This table has over 400,000 clones, roughly 85% appearing once. This clonotype was obtained from a human donor in a cohort sampled during active COVID-19. The chain carries TRBV15 and TRBJ1-2; D is possibly TRBD1 (6 bases). The sample was peripheral blood. The CDR3 nucleotides are TGTGCCACCAGCAGACGTCCAGGGGACGGCTATGGCTACACCTTC. Protein: CATSRRPGDGYGYTF.